A single sample is the source of the 5 T cell receptor beta chains below, sequenced in a study of tumor-infiltrating lymphocytes in oesophageal squamous cell carcinoma listed by TCRdb under 2016. Preparation of the library involved PCR. The sequencer listed for this sample is Illumina HiSeq 2000. TCRdb trimmed the raw reads at Q25, called clones with MiXCR and kept productive beta chains. Every entry covers one CDR3 protein and lists the most common genes and DNA from its rows. Present in this sample are about 16,000 distinct CDR3 sequences, 40% to 45% of which were seen just once. Of the sample, 29% is held by the ten largest clones. The sequencing input was esophageal tumor tissue. These TCRs come from a male donor with esophageal squamous cell carcinoma.

Many counts were recorded for this clonotype. A much larger clone sits a single nucleotide away, making a read error possible. J is TRBJ2-1 and V is TRBV11-2; 8 bases fit TRBD2. The J call may be faulty, since TRBJ2-7 better matches the DNA end. Germline V gives CDR1 SGHAT, CDR2 FQNNGV. CDR3 length: 14 residues. The CDR3 sequence: CASSPRTSYNEQYF. The CDR3 DNA reads TGTGCCAGCAGCCCACGGACTAGCTACAATGAGCAGTACTTC.

The chain links TRBV6-1 to TRBJ2-5; 9 nucleotides match TRBD1. The DNA matches TRBJ2-7 better at its end, which makes the J call doubtful. The CDR3 runs to 15 residues. CDR1 and CDR2 from the germline V gene are MNHNS and SASEGT. CDR3 nucleotide sequence: TGTGCCAGCACCGGGGCCAACAGGGGGCTAAGCGAGCAGTACTTC. It specifies CASTGANRGLSEQYF.

The CDR3: CASSSLKAGVKETQYF. The CDR3, as DNA: TGTGCCAGCAGTTCCCTCAAAGCGGGAGTGAAGGAGACCCAGTACTTC. The V and J genes are TRBV28 and TRBJ2-5; 8 bases are a match to TRBD2. This CDR3 has 16 residues. J was trimmed by 5 bases and V by 4 bases; bases with no gene match: 12. Looked up from germline, CDR1 is MDHEN and CDR2 is SYDVKM.

Comment on this clonotype: Relative to the germline gene, one junction end is altered; a read error may explain this. The genes are TRBV6-2 or TRBV6-3 and TRBJ2-3, with D perhaps matching TRBD2 (6 bases). Per the germline V gene, CDR1 is MNHEY and CDR2 is SVGEGT. The CDR3 has 14 residues. In DNA form, the CDR3 reads TGTGCCAGCATCACCCGCGGGATCTCCTACGAGCAATACTTC. It is translated as CASITRGISYEQYF.

The chain uses TRBV9 and TRBJ2-1, with 10 bases lining up with TRBD2. The trim removed 2 bases at V and 8 bases at J, leaving 7 bases unmatched. The germline gives CDR1 SGDLS, CDR2 YYNGEE. CDR3 length: 15 amino acids. CDR3 sequence (DNA): TGTGCCAGCAGCGTCCCTAGCGGGGGAGGGGATGAGCAGTTCTTC. Protein product: CASSVPSGGGDEQFF.